A selection of T cell receptor beta chains follows, all from one sample in a study of T-cell memory formation after mild COVID-19. A single record per CDR3 protein comes from TCRdb applying MiXCR to the 5' RACE reads. Here the sample spans some 280,000 distinct CDR3 sequences, 15% to 20% being singletons. Specimen: PBMCs or a T cell subset sorted from them (not recorded which). These receptor sequences come from a man between 18 and 29 years old who had mild COVID-19 (a few samples of this study predate the infection). Cell type and time point are not known. Each CDR3 is given with its conserved first and last residue. Each record gives: J gene, clone size, D gene, V gene, CDR3 protein, CDR3 DNA. A D gene is named only where the DNA matches it firmly. Some rows have no size entry. The others give once, few or many, or a class for an expanded clone.

J gene: TRBJ2-1
clone size: -
D gene: -
V gene: TRBV5-1
CDR3 protein: CASPVVSYNEQFF
CDR3 DNA: TGCGCCAGCCCTGTCGTCTCCTACAATGAGCAGTTCTTC

J gene: TRBJ2-1
clone size: few
D gene: -
V gene: TRBV7-2
CDR3 protein: CASSYGTPGRFF
CDR3 DNA: TGTGCCAGCAGCTATGGGACCCCCGGGCGGTTCTTC

J gene: TRBJ2-1
clone size: -
D gene: TRBD2
V gene: TRBV10-3
CDR3 protein: CAIRPGLAGGRDEQFF
CDR3 DNA: TGTGCCATCAGGCCGGGACTAGCGGGGGGGCGTGATGAGCAGTTCTTC

J gene: TRBJ1-4
clone size: few
D gene: -
V gene: TRBV27
CDR3 protein: CASSTGVATNEKLFF
CDR3 DNA: TGTGCCAGCAGTACCGGGGTTGCAACTAATGAAAAACTGTTTTTT

J gene: TRBJ2-3
clone size: few
D gene: -
V gene: TRBV27
CDR3 protein: CASSFLTGRTDTQYF
CDR3 DNA: TGTGCCAGCAGTTTCCTTACAGGGAGGACAGATACGCAGTATTTT

J gene: TRBJ1-5
clone size: -
D gene: -
V gene: TRBV12-3/TRBV12-4
CDR3 protein: CASSLQSIQPQHF
CDR3 DNA: TGTGCCAGCAGTTTACAGTCGATTCAGCCCCAGCATTTT

J gene: TRBJ2-4
clone size: -
D gene: -
V gene: TRBV7-2
CDR3 protein: CASSPRALGAKNIQYF
CDR3 DNA: TGTGCCAGCAGCCCTCGGGCCCTCGGAGCCAAAAACATTCAGTACTTC

J gene: TRBJ1-4
clone size: -
D gene: -
V gene: TRBV11-2
CDR3 protein: CASSFEAGTNEKLFF
CDR3 DNA: TGTGCCAGCAGCTTTGAGGCGGGAACCAATGAAAAACTGTTTTTT

J gene: TRBJ2-3
clone size: -
D gene: TRBD2
V gene: TRBV15
CDR3 protein: CATSRAGGTKHF
CDR3 DNA: TGTGCCACCAGCAGAGCGGGGGGGACCAAACATTTT

J gene: TRBJ2-7
clone size: many
D gene: -
V gene: TRBV5-6
CDR3 protein: CASSLVLAGDYMGEQYF
CDR3 DNA: TGTGCCAGCAGCTTGGTGTTGGCAGGGGATTATATGGGCGAGCAGTACTTC

J gene: TRBJ2-5
clone size: many
D gene: -
V gene: TRBV5-1
CDR3 protein: CASSRDGSQETQYF
CDR3 DNA: TGCGCCAGCAGCCGGGACGGCTCCCAAGAGACCCAGTACTTC

J gene: TRBJ1-5
clone size: few
D gene: TRBD1
V gene: TRBV29-1
CDR3 protein: CSVSFRGDQPQHF
CDR3 DNA: TGCAGCGTAAGCTTCAGGGGGGATCAGCCCCAGCATTTT

J gene: TRBJ1-2
clone size: few
D gene: -
V gene: TRBV13
CDR3 protein: CASSLQVYGYTF
CDR3 DNA: TGTGCCAGCAGCTTACAGGTCTATGGCTACACCTTC

J gene: TRBJ2-2
clone size: -
D gene: TRBD2
V gene: TRBV12-3/TRBV12-4
CDR3 protein: CASSPSGNTGELFF
CDR3 DNA: TGTGCCAGCAGTCCTAGCGGGAACACCGGGGAGCTGTTTTTT

J gene: TRBJ2-3
clone size: -
D gene: TRBD2
V gene: TRBV6-1
CDR3 protein: CASRGVAGLGDTQYF
CDR3 DNA: TGTGCCAGCCGTGGAGTAGCGGGGCTCGGGGATACGCAGTATTTT

J gene: TRBJ2-2
clone size: once
D gene: -
V gene: TRBV4-3
CDR3 protein: CASRYGRNTGELFF
CDR3 DNA: TGCGCCAGCAGATATGGCCGGAACACCGGGGAGCTGTTTTTT

J gene: TRBJ2-5
clone size: -
D gene: TRBD2
V gene: TRBV28
CDR3 protein: CASRSSERGGETQYF
CDR3 DNA: TGTGCCAGCCGGTCCTCCGAGCGGGGGGGAGAGACCCAGTACTTC

J gene: TRBJ2-7
clone size: -
D gene: TRBD2
V gene: TRBV6-6
CDR3 protein: CASSGLAYEQYF
CDR3 DNA: TGTGCCAGCAGCGGACTAGCCTACGAGCAGTACTTC

J gene: TRBJ2-5
clone size: few
D gene: TRBD1
V gene: TRBV12-3/TRBV12-4
CDR3 protein: CASRRQGYAWRETQYF
CDR3 DNA: TGTGCCAGCAGAAGACAGGGGTATGCCTGGCGAGAGACCCAGTACTTC

J gene: TRBJ2-3
clone size: -
D gene: -
V gene: TRBV4-2
CDR3 protein: CASSQALGVTQYF
CDR3 DNA: TGTGCCAGCAGCCAGGCACTAGGAGTTACGCAGTATTTT

J gene: TRBJ2-1
clone size: -
D gene: TRBD1
V gene: TRBV20-1
CDR3 protein: CSATKPGQSYNEQFF
CDR3 DNA: TGCAGTGCTACTAAGCCGGGACAGTCCTACAATGAGCAGTTCTTC

J gene: TRBJ1-5
clone size: -
D gene: -
V gene: TRBV6-2/TRBV6-3
CDR3 protein: CASSSRTVRPQHF
CDR3 DNA: TGTGCCAGCAGTTCGCGGACCGTCCGGCCCCAGCATTTT

J gene: TRBJ1-4
clone size: -
D gene: -
V gene: TRBV4-1
CDR3 protein: CASSPETGEGEKLFF
CDR3 DNA: TGCGCCAGCAGCCCCGAAACCGGGGAGGGAGAAAAACTGTTTTTT

J gene: TRBJ2-3
clone size: -
D gene: -
V gene: TRBV29-1
CDR3 protein: CSVEDREGQTDTQYF
CDR3 DNA: TGCAGCGTTGAGGACAGAGAGGGCCAGACAGATACGCAGTATTTT

J gene: TRBJ2-1
clone size: few
D gene: TRBD2
V gene: TRBV5-6
CDR3 protein: CASSLATSAPYNEQFF
CDR3 DNA: TGTGCCAGCAGCTTGGCCACTAGCGCACCATACAATGAGCAGTTCTTC

J gene: TRBJ1-1
clone size: -
D gene: -
V gene: TRBV4-3
CDR3 protein: CASSQDPRKNTEAFF
CDR3 DNA: TGCGCCAGCAGCCAAGATCCAAGGAAGAACACTGAAGCTTTCTTT

J gene: TRBJ2-2
clone size: few
D gene: -
V gene: TRBV7-3
CDR3 protein: CASSIRFPDGELFF
CDR3 DNA: TGTGCCAGCAGCATCCGGTTTCCAGACGGGGAGCTGTTTTTT

J gene: TRBJ1-1
clone size: many
D gene: TRBD1
V gene: TRBV5-1
CDR3 protein: CASGSSQGQLEAFF
CDR3 DNA: TGCGCCAGCGGATCCTCCCAGGGACAGCTCGAAGCTTTCTTT

J gene: TRBJ2-7
clone size: -
D gene: -
V gene: TRBV7-8
CDR3 protein: CASSTSSYEQYF
CDR3 DNA: TGTGCCAGCAGCACGAGCTCCTACGAGCAGTACTTC

J gene: TRBJ2-1
clone size: few
D gene: TRBD2
V gene: TRBV5-1
CDR3 protein: CASGAREFSGGAGEQFF
CDR3 DNA: TGCGCCAGCGGGGCCCGTGAGTTTAGCGGGGGGGCCGGCGAGCAGTTCTTC

J gene: TRBJ1-5
clone size: -
D gene: -
V gene: TRBV27
CDR3 protein: CASSLSGGGGQPQHF
CDR3 DNA: TGTGCCAGCAGTCTGTCTGGGGGAGGGGGTCAGCCCCAGCATTTT

J gene: TRBJ2-5
clone size: few
D gene: TRBD2
V gene: TRBV20-1
CDR3 protein: CSARDPAGGLETQYF
CDR3 DNA: TGCAGTGCTAGAGATCCAGCGGGGGGCTTGGAGACCCAGTACTTC

J gene: TRBJ1-1
clone size: many
D gene: -
V gene: TRBV7-3
CDR3 protein: CASSLTGNTEAFF
CDR3 DNA: TGCGCCAGCAGCTTGACAGGGAACACTGAAGCTTTCTTT

J gene: TRBJ1-3
clone size: few
D gene: -
V gene: TRBV4-1
CDR3 protein: CASSQPGRSGNTIYF
CDR3 DNA: TGCGCCAGCAGCCAACCGGGACGCTCTGGAAACACCATATATTTT

J gene: TRBJ2-7
clone size: few
D gene: -
V gene: TRBV7-2
CDR3 protein: CASSKTPQSYEQYF
CDR3 DNA: TGTGCCAGCAGCAAGACCCCCCAAAGCTACGAGCAGTACTTC

J gene: TRBJ2-7
clone size: few
D gene: -
V gene: TRBV7-3
CDR3 protein: CASSLEAGPLYEQYF
CDR3 DNA: TGTGCCAGCAGCTTAGAAGCGGGCCCTCTCTACGAGCAGTACTTC

J gene: TRBJ2-1
clone size: few
D gene: TRBD2
V gene: TRBV6-5
CDR3 protein: CASSLRTSGVDEQFF
CDR3 DNA: TGTGCCAGCAGTTTGCGGACTAGCGGGGTCGATGAGCAGTTCTTC

J gene: TRBJ2-3
clone size: many
D gene: -
V gene: TRBV6-6
CDR3 protein: CASSPSGGGYTQYF
CDR3 DNA: TGTGCCAGCAGTCCCTCAGGAGGCGGGTATACGCAGTATTTT

J gene: TRBJ2-4
clone size: -
D gene: TRBD1
V gene: TRBV4-1
CDR3 protein: CASSPTGRGHKNIQYF
CDR3 DNA: TGCGCCAGCAGCCCGACGGGCAGGGGGCACAAAAACATTCAGTACTTC

J gene: TRBJ2-1
clone size: many
D gene: -
V gene: TRBV7-9
CDR3 protein: CASSFTGDSNEQFF
CDR3 DNA: TGTGCCAGCAGCTTTACCGGGGACTCGAATGAGCAGTTCTTC

J gene: TRBJ2-1
clone size: many
D gene: -
V gene: TRBV5-6
CDR3 protein: CASSETGAGLDEQFF
CDR3 DNA: TGTGCCAGCAGCGAAACAGGAGCGGGCCTGGATGAGCAGTTCTTC

J gene: TRBJ2-4
clone size: -
D gene: -
V gene: TRBV7-9
CDR3 protein: CASSPTSGDLKNIQYF
CDR3 DNA: TGTGCCAGCAGCCCAACATCGGGGGACCTCAAAAACATTCAGTACTTC

J gene: TRBJ2-5
clone size: -
D gene: -
V gene: TRBV12-3/TRBV12-4
CDR3 protein: CASSRLRRETQYF
CDR3 DNA: TGTGCCAGCAGCCGCCTCAGGAGGGAGACCCAGTACTTC

J gene: TRBJ2-4
clone size: few
D gene: -
V gene: TRBV29-1
CDR3 protein: CSVAAASDPGAKNIQYF
CDR3 DNA: TGCAGCGTGGCCGCTGCCTCCGACCCGGGAGCCAAAAACATTCAGTACTTC

J gene: TRBJ1-2
clone size: few
D gene: -
V gene: TRBV7-9
CDR3 protein: CASSLAGSEDYGYTF
CDR3 DNA: TGTGCCAGCAGCTTAGCAGGGTCGGAGGACTATGGCTACACCTTC

J gene: TRBJ1-4
clone size: few
D gene: -
V gene: TRBV7-9
CDR3 protein: CASSLSLRQQEKLFF
CDR3 DNA: TGTGCCAGCAGCTTAAGCCTACGCCAACAGGAAAAACTGTTTTTT

J gene: TRBJ1-5
clone size: many
D gene: -
V gene: TRBV12-3/TRBV12-4
CDR3 protein: CASSFVNQPQHF
CDR3 DNA: TGTGCCAGCAGTTTTGTAAATCAGCCCCAGCATTTT

J gene: TRBJ1-2
clone size: few
D gene: TRBD1
V gene: TRBV12-3/TRBV12-4
CDR3 protein: CASSAQGSGGYTF
CDR3 DNA: TGTGCCAGCAGCGCACAGGGGTCAGGTGGCTACACCTTC

J gene: TRBJ2-3
clone size: -
D gene: TRBD2
V gene: TRBV20-1
CDR3 protein: CSASSGGTDTQYF
CDR3 DNA: TGCAGTGCTAGTAGCGGGGGCACAGATACGCAGTATTTT

J gene: TRBJ2-1
clone size: -
D gene: TRBD1
V gene: TRBV5-1
CDR3 protein: CASSLGDRDFYNEQFF
CDR3 DNA: TGCGCCAGCAGCTTGGGCGACAGGGATTTCTACAATGAGCAGTTCTTC